This is a list of T cell receptor beta chains from one sample in a study of glioma-infiltrating T cells after dendritic cell vaccination. Data came from immunoSEQ multiplex PCR; TCRdb stores just in-frame clones and leaves some out. The sample consists of over 55,000 clones, around 81% of them appearing once. The starting material was blood, obtained before dendritic cell vaccination. The receptors here all came from a human donor with glioblastoma. CDR3s include the opening cysteine and the closing phenylalanine or tryptophan. The order of the fields is clone size, J gene, V gene, D gene, CDR3 DNA, CDR3 protein. D genes are given only for firm matches. Clone size, where shown, is once, few, many, or a class for clones that have expanded.

>.|TRBJ1-5|TRBV10-1|.
TGCGCCAGCCGTAATATACCCCAGGGAAGCTTGTGGCCCCAGCATTTT
CASRNIPQGSLWPQHF
>.|TRBJ2-7|TRBV6-6|.
TGTGCCAGCAGTAACAGGGTTAAAACCTACGAGCAGTACTTC
CASSNRVKTYEQYF
>.|TRBJ1-2|TRBV6-6|.
TGTGCCAGCAGAAACACAGGTTGGGGCTACACCTTC
CASRNTGWGYTF
>.|TRBJ2-7|TRBV9|TRBD2
TGTGCCAGCAGCGTTGGACTAGAGAGCTCCTACGAGCAGTACTTC
CASSVGLESSYEQYF
>.|TRBJ2-2|TRBV2|TRBD2
TGTGCCAGCAGTCTCGGACTAGCGGGAGGGACCGGGGAGCTGTTTTTT
CASSLGLAGGTGELFF
>.|TRBJ2-7|TRBV7-2|.
TGTGCCAGCAGCATAACTAGTGAATCCTACGAGCAGTACTTC
CASSITSESYEQYF
>.|TRBJ1-2|TRBV13|.
TGTGCCAGCAGCTTATACAGGGCCTATGGCTACACCTTC
CASSLYRAYGYTF
>few|TRBJ2-7|TRBV4-2|.
TGTGCCAGCAGCCAAGATTTGAGCTCCTACGAGCAGTACTTC
CASSQDLSSYEQYF
>.|TRBJ1-4|TRBV29-1|.
TGCAGCGGCCAGGGGATGTCTGGAGAAAAACTGTTTTTT
CSGQGMSGEKLFF
>once|TRBJ1-1|TRBV7-2|TRBD1
TGTGCCAGCAGCCGGCCGGGACAGGGGGCTGAAGCTTTCTTT
CASSRPGQGAEAFF
>once|TRBJ2-3|TRBV5-1|.
TGCGCCAGCAGCTTGGTGGGGACACCAGATACGCAGTATTTT
CASSLVGTPDTQYF
>.|TRBJ1-3|TRBV7-9|TRBD1
TGTGCCAGCAGCGCCAGACAGGGTATCATCGAAAACACCATATATTTT
CASSARQGIIENTIYF
>.|TRBJ1-1|TRBV2|TRBD1
TGTGCCAGCAGGGAAACAGGGGTTGCCACTGAAGCTTTCTTT
CASRETGVATEAFF
>.|TRBJ2-2|TRBV29-1|.
TGCAGCGTTGTAACGGCCGGGGAGCTGTTTTTT
CSVVTAGELFF
>.|TRBJ2-1|TRBV9|.
TGTGCCAGCAGCGTGGCAGCCTTTAGCGGAAGCTCCTACAATGAGCAGTTCTTC
CASSVAAFSGSSYNEQFF
>.|TRBJ1-2|TRBV9|TRBD1
TGTGCCAGCAGCCCCCCCCGCTACAGGGGGCCAGTTGGCTACACCTTC
CASSPPRYRGPVGYTF
>.|TRBJ1-6|TRBV19|TRBD1
TGTGCCAGTAGTACTGGACAGGGGATGAGGGGATATAATTCACCCCTCCACTTT
CASSTGQGMRGYNSPLHF
>.|TRBJ2-7|TRBV4-1|TRBD2
TGCGCCAGCAGCCAGACGACGGGGGGGCGCTACGAGCAGTACTTC
CASSQTTGGRYEQYF
>few|TRBJ2-3|TRBV5-5|TRBD2
TGTGCCAGCAGCTCGGTGGCGGGGGTGGGCACAGATACGCAGTATTTT
CASSSVAGVGTDTQYF
>few|TRBJ1-2|TRBV14|.
TGTGCCAGCAGCCAAGACAGTCTCTCCTATGGCTACACCTTC
CASSQDSLSYGYTF
>.|TRBJ1-1|TRBV9|TRBD1
TGTGCCAGCAGCGTAGATCCAGGGGGCGAGGCTGAAGCTTTCTTT
CASSVDPGGEAEAFF
>.|TRBJ2-7|TRBV5-6|.
TGTGCCAGCAGCTTGGTCAGGGGTTCGTACGAGCAGTACTTC
CASSLVRGSYEQYF
>.|TRBJ2-1|TRBV10-3|TRBD2
TGTGCCATCAGTGAGCGGACTAGCGGGGCCTCCTCCTACAATGAGCAGTTCTTC
CAISERTSGASSYNEQFF
>.|TRBJ2-3|TRBV11-2|.
TGTGCCAGCAGCCGTCAGGGAAGCACAGATACGCAGTATTTT
CASSRQGSTDTQYF
>few|TRBJ2-1|TRBV7-9|TRBD2
TGTGCCAGCAGCTTAGTTAGCGGGGGGCCCAATGAGCAGTTCTTC
CASSLVSGGPNEQFF
>.|TRBJ1-2|TRBV30|TRBD1
TGTGCCTCGAACCGACAGGGGCGGAACTATGGCTACACCTTC
CASNRQGRNYGYTF
>.|TRBJ2-6|TRBV7-2|.
TGTGCCAGCAGACCTACAGGCCCCGGTGGGGCCAACGTCCTGACTTTC
CASRPTGPGGANVLTF
>.|TRBJ1-6|TRBV2|.
TGTGCCAGCAAACAGGCTGGAAATAATTCACCCCTCCACTTT
CASKQAGNNSPLHF
>.|TRBJ2-2|TRBV7-7|TRBD1
TGTGCCAGCAGCTTAGACAGGGGGCACGGGGAGCTGTTTTTT
CASSLDRGHGELFF
>.|TRBJ1-4|TRBV19|TRBD1
TGTGCCAGTAGTAGATCCGGGACAGCTAATGAAAAACTGTTTTTT
CASSRSGTANEKLFF
>.|TRBJ2-1|TRBV15|.
TGTGCCACCAGCAGCACTGATTACAATGAGCAGTTCTTC
CATSSTDYNEQFF
>.|TRBJ2-7|TRBV13|TRBD1
TGTGCCAGCAGCCCAGACAGGGGAAACGAGCAGTACTTC
CASSPDRGNEQYF
>.|TRBJ2-7|TRBV5-1|.
TGCGCCAGCAGCGCGGGACTGCTAACCGGCGAGCAGTACTTC
CASSAGLLTGEQYF
>.|TRBJ1-3|TRBV9|.
TGTGCCAGCAGCGTATACGGGGTCCCTGGAAACACCATATATTTT
CASSVYGVPGNTIYF
>.|TRBJ2-1|TRBV5-6|TRBD2
TGTGCCAGCAGCTTGTATTTGACTAGCGGGGGGGCCTACAATGAGCAGTTCTTC
CASSLYLTSGGAYNEQFF